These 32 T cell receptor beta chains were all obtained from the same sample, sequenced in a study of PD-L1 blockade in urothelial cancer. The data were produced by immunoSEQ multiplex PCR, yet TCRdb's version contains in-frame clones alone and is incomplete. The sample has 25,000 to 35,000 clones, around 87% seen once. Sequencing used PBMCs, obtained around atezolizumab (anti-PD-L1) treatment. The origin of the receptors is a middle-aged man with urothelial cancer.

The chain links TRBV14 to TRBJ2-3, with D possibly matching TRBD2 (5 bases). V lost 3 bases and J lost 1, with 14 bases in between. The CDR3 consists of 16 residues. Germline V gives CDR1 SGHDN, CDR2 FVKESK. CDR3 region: CASSQALDFRTDTQYF. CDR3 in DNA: TGTGCCAGCAGCCAGGCCTTGGACTTCCGCACAGATACGCAGTATTTT.

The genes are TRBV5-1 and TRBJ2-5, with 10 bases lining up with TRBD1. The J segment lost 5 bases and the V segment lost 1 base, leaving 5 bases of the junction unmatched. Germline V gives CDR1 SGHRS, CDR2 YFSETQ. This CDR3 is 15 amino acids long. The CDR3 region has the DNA TGCGCCAGCAGCTTGACGGGACAGGGGAGGGAGACCCAGTACTTC. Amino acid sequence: CASSLTGQGRETQYF. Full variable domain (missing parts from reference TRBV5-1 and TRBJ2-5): KAGVTQTPRYLIKTRGQQVTLSCSPISGHRSVSWYQQTPGQGLQFLFEYFSETQRNKGNFPGRFSGRQFSNSRSEMNVSTLELGDSALYLCASSLTGQGRETQYFGPGTRLLVL.

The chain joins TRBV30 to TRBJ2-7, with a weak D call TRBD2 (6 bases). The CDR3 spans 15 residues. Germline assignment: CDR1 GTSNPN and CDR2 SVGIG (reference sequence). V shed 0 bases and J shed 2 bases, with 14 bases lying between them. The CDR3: CAWSVTGTLTYEQYF. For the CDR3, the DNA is TGTGCCTGGAGTGTAACCGGGACTCTTACCTACGAGCAGTACTTC.

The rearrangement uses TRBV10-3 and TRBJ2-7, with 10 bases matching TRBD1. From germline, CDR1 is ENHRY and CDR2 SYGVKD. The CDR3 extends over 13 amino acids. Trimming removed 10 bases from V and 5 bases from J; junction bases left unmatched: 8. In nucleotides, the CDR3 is TGTGCCACCGCCGGGACAGGGGTCCACGAGCAGTACTTC. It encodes CATAGTGVHEQYF.

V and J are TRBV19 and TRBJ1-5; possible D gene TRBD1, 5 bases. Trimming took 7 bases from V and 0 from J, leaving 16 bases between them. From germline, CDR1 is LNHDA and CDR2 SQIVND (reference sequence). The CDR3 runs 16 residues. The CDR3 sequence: CASTRPGGYSNQPQHF. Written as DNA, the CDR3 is TGTGCCAGTACCCGCCCGGGGGGGTATAGCAATCAGCCCCAGCATTTT.

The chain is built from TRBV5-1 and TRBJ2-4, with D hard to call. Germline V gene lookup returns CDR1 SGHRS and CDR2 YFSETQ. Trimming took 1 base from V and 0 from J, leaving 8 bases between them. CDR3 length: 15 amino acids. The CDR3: CASSLLSVAKNIQYF. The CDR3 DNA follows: TGCGCCAGCAGCTTGTTGAGTGTAGCCAAAAACATTCAGTACTTC.

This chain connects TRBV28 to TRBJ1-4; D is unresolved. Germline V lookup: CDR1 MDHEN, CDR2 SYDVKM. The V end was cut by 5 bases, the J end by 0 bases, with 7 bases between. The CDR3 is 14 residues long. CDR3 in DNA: TGTGCCAGCAGTAAACAAGCAACTAATGAAAAACTGTTTTTT. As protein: CASSKQATNEKLFF.

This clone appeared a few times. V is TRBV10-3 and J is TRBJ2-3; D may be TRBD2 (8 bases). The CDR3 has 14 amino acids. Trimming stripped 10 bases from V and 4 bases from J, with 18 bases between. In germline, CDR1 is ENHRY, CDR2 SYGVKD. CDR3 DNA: TGTGCCAGCCGGGGGGGAGGGGGCCCAGATACGCAGTATTTT. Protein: CASRGGGGPDTQYF.

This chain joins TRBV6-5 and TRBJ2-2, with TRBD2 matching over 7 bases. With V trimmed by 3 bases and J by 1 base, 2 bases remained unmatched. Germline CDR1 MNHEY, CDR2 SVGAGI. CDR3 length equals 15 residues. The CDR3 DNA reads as TGTGCCAGCAGTTATTTAGCGGGGAACACCGGGGAGCTGTTTTTT. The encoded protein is CASSYLAGNTGELFF.

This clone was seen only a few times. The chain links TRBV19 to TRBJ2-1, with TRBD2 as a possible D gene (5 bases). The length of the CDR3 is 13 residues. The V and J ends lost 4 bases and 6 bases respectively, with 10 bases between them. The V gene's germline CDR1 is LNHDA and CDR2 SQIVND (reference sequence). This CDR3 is CASSKWTPNEQFF. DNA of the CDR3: TGTGCCAGTAGTAAGTGGACTCCCAATGAGCAGTTCTTC.

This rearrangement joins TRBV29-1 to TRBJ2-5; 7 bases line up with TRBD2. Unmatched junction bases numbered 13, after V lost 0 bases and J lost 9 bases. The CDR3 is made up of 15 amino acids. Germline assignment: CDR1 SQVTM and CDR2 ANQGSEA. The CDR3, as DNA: TGCAGCGTTGAAGACGACGGGGGACTAAGAGAACCCCAGTACTTC. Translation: CSVEDDGGLREPQYF.

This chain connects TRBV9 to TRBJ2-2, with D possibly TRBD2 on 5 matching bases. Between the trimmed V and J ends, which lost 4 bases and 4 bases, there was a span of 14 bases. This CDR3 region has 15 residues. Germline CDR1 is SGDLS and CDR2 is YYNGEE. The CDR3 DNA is TGTGCCAGCAGCACTTCGGACTGGGTCACCGGGGAGCTGTTTTTT. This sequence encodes CASSTSDWVTGELFF. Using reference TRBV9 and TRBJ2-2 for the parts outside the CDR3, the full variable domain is DSGVTQTPKHLITATGQRVTLRCSPRSGDLSVYWYQQSLDQGLQFLIQYYNGEERAKGNILERFSAQQFPDLHSELNLSSLELGDSALYFCASSTSDWVTGELFFGEGSRLTVL.

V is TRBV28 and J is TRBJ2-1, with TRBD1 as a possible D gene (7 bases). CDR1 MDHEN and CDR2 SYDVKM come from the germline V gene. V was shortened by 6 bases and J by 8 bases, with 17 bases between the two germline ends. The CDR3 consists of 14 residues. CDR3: CASSRQGGRDEQFF. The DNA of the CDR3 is TGTGCCAGCAGCCGACAGGGAGGTCGCGATGAGCAGTTCTTC.

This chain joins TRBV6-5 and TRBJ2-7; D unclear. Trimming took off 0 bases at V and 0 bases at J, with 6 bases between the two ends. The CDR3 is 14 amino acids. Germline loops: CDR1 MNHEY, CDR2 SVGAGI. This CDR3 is CASSYSYSSYEQYF. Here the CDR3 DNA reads TGTGCCAGCAGTTACTCGTACAGCTCCTACGAGCAGTACTTC.

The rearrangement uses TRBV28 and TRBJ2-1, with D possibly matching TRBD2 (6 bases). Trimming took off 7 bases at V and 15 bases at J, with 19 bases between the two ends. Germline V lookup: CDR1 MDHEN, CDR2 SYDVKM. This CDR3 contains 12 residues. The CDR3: CASNPPEGTTFF. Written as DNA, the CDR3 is TGTGCCAGCAACCCCCCGGAGGGGACCACGTTCTTC.

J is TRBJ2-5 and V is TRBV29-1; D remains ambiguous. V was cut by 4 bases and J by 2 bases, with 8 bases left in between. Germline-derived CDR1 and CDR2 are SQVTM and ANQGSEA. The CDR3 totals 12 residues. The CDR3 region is CSVGQNQETQYF. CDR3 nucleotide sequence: TGCAGCGTTGGTCAGAATCAAGAGACCCAGTACTTC.

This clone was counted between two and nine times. The CDR3 bases are TGTGCCACCTCCCCCTCGAGGAGGGATTCACCCCTCCACTTT. Amino acids: CATSPSRRDSPLHF. This rearrangement joins TRBV25-1 to TRBJ1-6; D is unresolved. The V end lost 10 bases, the J end lost 8 bases, and 18 bases lay between the germline ends. In germline, CDR1 is MGHDK, CDR2 SYGVNS. The CDR3 runs to 14 residues.

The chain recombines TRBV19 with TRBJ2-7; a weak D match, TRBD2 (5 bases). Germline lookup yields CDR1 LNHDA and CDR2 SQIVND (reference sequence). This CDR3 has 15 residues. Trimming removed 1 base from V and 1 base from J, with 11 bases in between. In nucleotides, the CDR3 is TGTGCCAGTAGTATAGGCCCGACGGGATCCTACGAGCAGTACTTC. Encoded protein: CASSIGPTGSYEQYF.

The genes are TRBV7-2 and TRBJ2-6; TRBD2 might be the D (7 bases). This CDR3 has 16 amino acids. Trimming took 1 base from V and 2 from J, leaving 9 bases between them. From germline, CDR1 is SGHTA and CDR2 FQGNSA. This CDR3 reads CASSLEGGAGANVLTF. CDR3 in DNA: TGTGCCAGCAGCTTAGAGGGGGGGGCTGGGGCCAACGTCCTGACTTTC.

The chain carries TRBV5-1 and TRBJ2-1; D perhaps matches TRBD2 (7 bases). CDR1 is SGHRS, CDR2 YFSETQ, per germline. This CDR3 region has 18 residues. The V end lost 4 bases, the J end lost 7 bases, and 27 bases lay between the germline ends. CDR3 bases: TGCGCCAGCAGCCTGGGCCCCGCCGGGACACCGGGGGGAAATGAGCAGTTCTTC. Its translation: CASSLGPAGTPGGNEQFF.

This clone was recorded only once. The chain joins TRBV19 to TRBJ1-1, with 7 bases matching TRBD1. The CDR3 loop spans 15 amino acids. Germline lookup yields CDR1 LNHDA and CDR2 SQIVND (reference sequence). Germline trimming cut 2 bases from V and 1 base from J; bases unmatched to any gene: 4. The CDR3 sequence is CASSIWGQPNTEAFF. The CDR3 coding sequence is TGTGCCAGTAGTATATGGGGACAGCCGAACACTGAAGCTTTCTTT.

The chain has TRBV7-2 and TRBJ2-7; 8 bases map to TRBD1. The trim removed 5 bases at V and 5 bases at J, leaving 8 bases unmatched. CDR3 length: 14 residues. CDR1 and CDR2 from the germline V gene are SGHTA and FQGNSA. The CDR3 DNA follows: TGTGCCAGCAGCCGTCGGACAGGGAGTGACGAGCAGTACTTC. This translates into CASSRRTGSDEQYF.

The CDR3 loop reads CASISVANTGELFF. CDR3 in DNA: TGTGCCAGCATTAGTGTCGCGAACACCGGGGAGCTGTTTTTT. The chain combines TRBV2 with TRBJ2-2; D not certain. The CDR3 spans 14 residues. Germline V gives CDR1 SNHLY, CDR2 FYNNEI. The germline V and J ends were trimmed by 7 bases and 0 bases, with 9 bases remaining between them.

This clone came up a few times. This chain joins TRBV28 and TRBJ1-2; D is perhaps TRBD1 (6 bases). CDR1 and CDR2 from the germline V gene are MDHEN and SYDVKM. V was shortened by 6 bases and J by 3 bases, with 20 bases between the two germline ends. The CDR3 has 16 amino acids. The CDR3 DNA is TGTGCCAGCAGCGTAGGGGGAGGGGATGTCGACTATGGCTACACCTTC. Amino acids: CASSVGGGDVDYGYTF.

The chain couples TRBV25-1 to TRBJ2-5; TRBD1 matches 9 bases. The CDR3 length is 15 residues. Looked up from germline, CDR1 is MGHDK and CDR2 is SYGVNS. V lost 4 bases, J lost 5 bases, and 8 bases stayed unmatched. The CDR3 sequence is CASSGPTGGFETQYF. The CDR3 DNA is TGTGCCAGCAGTGGACCGACAGGGGGATTTGAGACCCAGTACTTC.

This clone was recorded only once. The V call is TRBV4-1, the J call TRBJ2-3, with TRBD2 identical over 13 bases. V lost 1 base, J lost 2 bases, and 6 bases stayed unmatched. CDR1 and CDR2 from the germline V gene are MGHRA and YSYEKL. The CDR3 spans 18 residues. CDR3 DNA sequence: TGCGCCAGCAGCCAAGTAGGACTAGCGGGGGCCTACACAGATACGCAGTATTTT. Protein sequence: CASSQVGLAGAYTDTQYF.

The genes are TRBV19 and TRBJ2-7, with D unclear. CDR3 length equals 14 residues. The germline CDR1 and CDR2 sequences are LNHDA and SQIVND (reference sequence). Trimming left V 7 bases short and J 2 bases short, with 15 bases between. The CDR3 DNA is TGTGCCAGTACTTCGCGGCTCAACCCCTACGAGCAGTACTTC. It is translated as CASTSRLNPYEQYF.

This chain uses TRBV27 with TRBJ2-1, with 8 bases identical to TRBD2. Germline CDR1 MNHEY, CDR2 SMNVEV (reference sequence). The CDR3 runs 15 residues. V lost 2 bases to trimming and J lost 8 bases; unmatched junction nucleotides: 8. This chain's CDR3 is CASSLEREQYHEQFF. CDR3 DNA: TGTGCCAGCAGTTTAGAGCGGGAGCAATACCATGAGCAGTTCTTC.

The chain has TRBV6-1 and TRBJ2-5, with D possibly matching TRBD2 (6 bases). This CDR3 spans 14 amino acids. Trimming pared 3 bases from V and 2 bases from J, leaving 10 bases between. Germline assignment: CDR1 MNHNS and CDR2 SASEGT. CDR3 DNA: TGTGCCAGCAGTGATGGGGGACTTCAAGAGACCCAGTACTTC. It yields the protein CASSDGGLQETQYF.

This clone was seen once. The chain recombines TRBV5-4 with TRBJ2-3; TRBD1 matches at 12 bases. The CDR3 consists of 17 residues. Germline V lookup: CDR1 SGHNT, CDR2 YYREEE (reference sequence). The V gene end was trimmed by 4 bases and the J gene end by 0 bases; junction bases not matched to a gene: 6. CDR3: CASSPAGQGASTDTQYF. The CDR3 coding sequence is TGTGCCAGCAGCCCGGCGGGACAGGGGGCTAGCACAGATACGCAGTATTTT.

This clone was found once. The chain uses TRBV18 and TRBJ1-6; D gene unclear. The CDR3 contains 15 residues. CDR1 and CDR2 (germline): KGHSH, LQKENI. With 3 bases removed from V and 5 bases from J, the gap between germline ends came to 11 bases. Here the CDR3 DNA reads TGTGCCAGCTCACCTAGGGAGGGAGATAATTCACCCCTCCACTTT. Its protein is CASSPREGDNSPLHF.

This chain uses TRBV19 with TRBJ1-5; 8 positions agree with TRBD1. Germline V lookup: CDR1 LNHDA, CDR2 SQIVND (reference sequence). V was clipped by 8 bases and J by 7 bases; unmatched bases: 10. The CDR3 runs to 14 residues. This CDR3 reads CASDRQGSFQPQHF. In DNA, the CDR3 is TGTGCCAGTGACCGACAGGGGTCATTCCAGCCCCAGCATTTT.